One and the same sample provided the 28 T cell receptor beta chains below, sequenced in a study of T cell repertoires in cytomegalovirus infection (dated by TCRdb to between 2019 and 2020). This sample was sequenced with an Illumina HiSeq 1500. TCRdb reworked the public reads: Q25 trimming with fastp, MiXCR clone assembly, productive beta chains retained. CDR3 protein duplicates are merged, each entry listing the most common genes and DNA. A total of about 530,000 distinct CDR3 sequences appear in this sample, approximately 25% of them only once. Jointly, the top ten make up 13% of the sample. The specimen was PBMCs. The receptors derive from a human donor in good health (CMV status not recorded). Some clones in this sample may be carry-over from other donors' samples.

The chain has TRBV29-1 and TRBJ1-1; D may be TRBD1 (5 bases). The CDR3 covers 13 residues. Germline-derived CDR1 and CDR2 are SQVTM and ANQGSEA. Deletions cut 3 bases from V and 0 bases from J, with 8 bases between. The CDR3 sequence: CSVDRGMNTEAFF. The CDR3 coding sequence is TGCAGCGTTGACCGGGGCATGAACACTGAAGCTTTCTTT.

The chain has TRBV19 and TRBJ2-7; TRBD1 matches at 9 bases. Per germline, CDR1 LNHDA and CDR2 SQIVND (reference sequence). The CDR3 spans 14 residues. V was pared by 5 bases and J by 5 bases, with 7 bases of the junction left unmatched. The CDR3 is CASSYGQGSNEQYF. In nucleotides, the CDR3 is TGTGCCAGTAGTTATGGACAGGGGAGCAACGAGCAGTACTTC.

This chain links TRBV6-1 with TRBJ2-7; D gene ambiguous. Germline values: CDR1 MNHNS, CDR2 SASEGT. The CDR3 is 13 residues long. The V end lost 4 bases, the J end lost 6 bases, and 13 bases lay between the germline ends. The CDR3 DNA sequence: TGTGCCAGCAGTGCCCCAGGTTATGGCGAGCAGTACGTC. It specifies CASSAPGYGEQYV.

V usage is TRBV19 and J usage is TRBJ2-5; 8 positions agree with TRBD1. The CDR3 has 15 residues. The ends lost 5 bases at V and 2 bases at J; junction bases unmatched: 7. Germline V gene sequence: CDR1 LNHDA, CDR2 SQIVND (reference sequence). Written as DNA, the CDR3 is TGTGCCAGTAGTTTGCGACAGGGGACGCAAGAGACCCAGTACTTC. This translates into CASSLRQGTQETQYF.

The CDR3 here is CASSLEGSGYNEQFF. The CDR3, as DNA: TGTGCCAGCAGCCTAGAAGGATCCGGGTACAATGAGCAGTTCTTC. V usage is TRBV6-2 or TRBV6-3 and J usage is TRBJ2-1, with D unresolved. Deletions cut 6 bases from V and 4 bases from J, with 16 bases between. The CDR3 contains 15 residues. Germline CDR1 MNHEY, CDR2 SVGEGT.

This chain joins TRBV7-9 and TRBJ1-4; no clear D. The germline V and J ends were trimmed by 1 base and 7 bases, with 16 bases remaining between them. CDR1 is SEHNR, CDR2 FQNEAQ, per germline (reference sequence). The CDR3 totals 16 residues. The CDR3 sequence is CASSLVRDRVAEKLFF. The CDR3 DNA reads TGTGCCAGCAGCTTAGTGAGGGATAGGGTGGCTGAAAAACTGTTTTTT.

The chain couples TRBV28 to TRBJ2-7; D is perhaps TRBD2 (7 bases). The CDR3 totals 17 residues. Trimming stripped 6 bases from V and 0 bases from J, with 21 bases between. Germline V gives CDR1 MDHEN, CDR2 SYDVKM. This CDR3 reads CASRSGGGGVSSYEQYF. The CDR3, as DNA: TGTGCCAGCAGGTCTGGGGGCGGGGGTGTCTCCTCCTACGAGCAGTACTTC.

This clonotype appeared a few times. The CDR3 spells CASSFPSGRGTDTQYF. Here the CDR3 DNA reads TGTGCCAGCAGTTTTCCGAGCGGGAGGGGGACAGATACGCAGTATTTT. V usage is TRBV28 and J usage is TRBJ2-3, with TRBD2 matching over 10 bases. Looked up from germline, CDR1 is MDHEN and CDR2 is SYDVKM. The CDR3 has 16 residues. With 3 bases clipped from V and 3 bases from J, the junction kept 6 bases outside the gene matches. Full variable domain (remainder filled in from reference TRBV28 and TRBJ2-3): DVKVTQSSRYLVKRTGEKVFLECVQDMDHENMFWYRQDPGLGLRLIYFSYDVKMKEKGDIPEGYSVSREKKERFSLILESASTNQTSMYLCASSFPSGRGTDTQYFGPGTRLTVL.

Here the CDR3 reads CASTISGSSGEQYF. The CDR3 nucleotides are TGTGCCAGCACTATCAGTGGTTCTTCGGGCGAGCAGTACTTC. The chain carries TRBV6-2 or TRBV6-3 and TRBJ2-7; D is unclear. Germline CDR1 reads MNHEY; CDR2 reads SVGEGT. CDR3 length: 14 residues. The V and J ends lost 7 bases and 6 bases respectively, with 19 bases between them.

This clonotype was recorded a few times. The rearrangement uses TRBV19 and TRBJ2-7, with D possibly matching TRBD1 (5 bases). Germline CDR1 reads LNHDA; CDR2 reads SQIVND (reference sequence). The CDR3 loop spans 13 amino acids. V was shortened by 3 bases and J by 3 bases, with 9 bases between the two germline ends. The CDR3 spells CASSMAGHYEQYV. CDR3 nucleotide sequence: TGTGCCAGTAGTATGGCAGGGCACTACGAGCAGTACGTC.

In its sample, this clonotype was seen a few times. This chain connects TRBV11-3 to TRBJ1-4, with D possibly matching TRBD1 (5 bases). V lost 5 bases, J lost 8 bases, and 18 bases lay in between. Germline values: CDR1 SGHNT, CDR2 YENEEA. The CDR3 is 15 residues long. In DNA, the CDR3 is TGTGCCAGCAGCGTAGGAGGGGCGCGAAACGAAAAACTGTTTTTT. This gives the protein CASSVGGARNEKLFF.

The rearrangement uses TRBV7-2 and TRBJ2-7; no reliable D call. The CDR3 length is 11 residues. From germline, CDR1 is SGHTA and CDR2 FQGNSA. Between the trimmed V and J ends, which lost 5 bases and 4 bases, there was a span of 6 bases. The chain's CDR3 is CASSKNYEQYF. The CDR3 DNA reads TGTGCCAGCAGCAAAAATTACGAGCAGTACTTC. The entire variable domain, with the rest obtained from reference TRBV7-2 and TRBJ2-7, is as follows: GAGVSQSPSNKVTEKGKDVELRCDPISGHTALYWYRQSLGQGLEFLIYFQGNSAPDKSGLPSDRFSAERTGGSVSTLTIQRTQQEDSAVYLCASSKNYEQYFGPGTRLTVT.

With regard to this clonotype: Being one base from a much bigger clone, this may be a read error. This chain links TRBV28 with TRBJ2-2, with 7 bases identical to TRBD2. CDR1 and CDR2 from the germline V gene are MDHEN and SYDVKM. The CDR3 covers 17 residues. DNA for the CDR3: TGTGCCAGCAGTTTTCTCGCGGGAGACCCGAACGCCGGGGAGCTGTTTTTT. Translation gives CASSFLAGDPNAGELFF.

This clonotype was observed at least ten times. V usage is TRBV7-2 and J usage is TRBJ2-7, with D uncertain. This CDR3 contains 15 residues. The germline V gene has CDR1 SGHTA and CDR2 FQGNSA. Trimming cost V 1 base and J 7 bases, with 17 bases left between them. The CDR3 sequence: CASSLEAQVGVEQYF. Here the CDR3 DNA reads TGTGCCAGCAGCTTAGAGGCCCAGGTGGGTGTGGAGCAGTACTTC.

V and J are TRBV5-4 and TRBJ2-7; D is undetermined. The germline gives CDR1 SGHNT, CDR2 YYREEE (reference sequence). This CDR3 has 13 residues. Deletions cut 0 bases from V and 3 bases from J, with 7 bases between. The CDR3 region is CASSLGLVYEQYF. DNA of the CDR3: TGTGCCAGCAGCTTGGGACTTGTCTACGAGCAGTACTTC. Filled out from reference TRBV5-4 and TRBJ2-7, the complete variable domain reads ETGVTQSPTHLIKTRGQQVTLRCSSQSGHNTVSWYQQALGQGPQFIFQYYREEENGRGNFPPRFSGLQFPNYSSELNVNALELDDSALYLCASSLGLVYEQYFGPGTRLTVT.

The rearrangement joins TRBV25-1 to TRBJ2-6; D is uncertain. Germline CDR1 is MGHDK and CDR2 is SYGVNS. This CDR3 comprises 13 residues. Deletions cut 4 bases from V and 4 bases from J, with 5 bases between. CDR3 DNA: TGTGCCAGCAGTGGTGACGGGGCCAACGTCCTGACTTTC. This gives the protein CASSGDGANVLTF.

This clonotype was seen a few times. The V call is TRBV7-2, the J call TRBJ2-7; D gene uncertain. The V end was cut by 2 bases, the J end by 7 bases, with 9 bases between. Germline-derived CDR1 and CDR2 are SGHTA and FQGNSA. CDR3 length: 12 residues. CDR3 coding DNA: TGTGCCAGCAGCTTATTACGCCAGGAGCAGTACTTC. Amino acids: CASSLLRQEQYF.

The table lists this clonotype with many counts. This chain's CDR3 is CASSLVAGLGGRTDTQYF. Here the CDR3 DNA reads TGTGCCAGCAGCTTAGTGGCCGGGCTTGGCGGGAGGACAGATACGCAGTATTTT. J is TRBJ2-3 and V is TRBV7-2, with TRBD2 matching 8 bases. CDR3 length: 18 residues. V gave up 1 base and J gave up 3 bases; unmatched junction bases: 12. In germline, CDR1 is SGHTA, CDR2 FQGNSA.

DNA for the CDR3: TGTGCCAGTTCCCTTCGGGATCGCAGGGGGCTCGACACTGAAGCTTTCTTT. Amino acid sequence: CASSLRDRRGLDTEAFF. V gene TRBV6-2 or TRBV6-3 combines with J gene TRBJ1-1, with 8 bases that match TRBD1. Germline V gene lookup returns CDR1 MNHEY and CDR2 SVGEGT. The CDR3 runs 17 residues. The V gene end was trimmed by 9 bases and the J gene end by 3 bases; junction bases not matched to a gene: 18.

The chain uses TRBV30 and TRBJ2-2; a possible D gene is TRBD1 (5 bases). V dropped 4 bases and J dropped 0 bases, with 15 bases sitting between them. Germline lookup yields CDR1 GTSNPN and CDR2 SVGIG (reference sequence). The CDR3 contains 16 residues. The CDR3 is CAWIPGETANTGELFF. CDR3 sequence (DNA): TGTGCCTGGATCCCCGGCGAGACAGCGAACACCGGGGAGCTGTTTTTT.

This clonotype was detected a few times. The chain uses TRBV20-1 and TRBJ2-3; 16 bases line up with TRBD2. The V gene end was trimmed by 5 bases and the J gene end by 4 bases; junction bases not matched to a gene: 6. Germline values: CDR1 DFQATT, CDR2 SNEGSKA (reference sequence). This CDR3 has 16 amino acids. The CDR3 DNA reads as TGCAGTGCTGTGGGACTAGCGGGAGGGCGAGCAGATACGCAGTATTTT. This gives the protein CSAVGLAGGRADTQYF.

The J gene is TRBJ1-1, the V gene TRBV6-4, with D unclear. V lost 3 bases to trimming and J lost 4 bases, with 9 bases between them. Germline assignment: CDR1 MRHNA and CDR2 SNTAGT. There are 13 residues in the CDR3. Written as DNA, the CDR3 is TGTGCCAGCAGTGAAAGAGGGTCCACTGAAGCTTTCTTT. Translation: CASSERGSTEAFF.

About this clonotype: This could be a read error, since a much larger clone is one nucleotide away. The chain carries TRBV7-2 and TRBJ2-3, with D possibly TRBD2 on 5 matching bases. Trimming stripped 5 bases from V and 5 bases from J, with 17 bases between. The CDR3 contains 15 residues. The germline CDR1 and CDR2 sequences are SGHTA and FQGNSA. This CDR3 is CASSREFGRVDTQYF. In DNA form, the CDR3 reads TGTGCCAGCAGCCGAGAGTTCGGGCGGGTAGATACGCAGTATTTT. Full variable domain (remainder filled in from reference TRBV7-2 and TRBJ2-3): GAGVSQSPSNKVTEKGKDVELRCDPISGHTALYWYRQSLGQGLEFLIYFQGNSAPDKSGLPSDRFSAERTGGSVSTLTIQRTQQEDSAVYLCASSREFGRVDTQYFGPGTRLTVL.

This clonotype was seen many times. The chain recombines TRBV11-2 with TRBJ2-1; 7 bases line up with TRBD1. Germline CDR1 and CDR2: SGHAT and FQNNGV. The CDR3 totals 14 residues. With V trimmed by 1 base and J by 9 bases, 6 bases remained unmatched. This CDR3 is CASSLVVTGSEQFF. In DNA form, the CDR3 reads TGTGCCAGCAGCTTAGTGGTGACAGGGAGTGAGCAGTTCTTC.

The rearrangement uses TRBV5-6 and TRBJ2-5; D perhaps matches TRBD2 (6 bases). The V end was cut by 2 bases, the J end by 4 bases, with 12 bases between. CDR3 length: 14 amino acids. Germline values: CDR1 SGHDT, CDR2 YYEEEE. The CDR3 DNA is TGTGCCAGCAGCTTAGGGACTTTAATAGAGACCCAGTACTTC. Amino acid sequence: CASSLGTLIETQYF.

With respect to this clonotype: The germline gene is not matched at one end of the junction; a read error may be the cause. The chain uses TRBV7-2 and TRBJ2-5, with D maybe TRBD2 (6 bases). The germline V gene has CDR1 SGHTA and CDR2 FQGNSA. The CDR3 runs 14 residues. The CDR3: CASSAWGLQESQYF. The CDR3 bases are TGTGCCAGCAGTGCGTGGGGACTCCAAGAGAGCCAGTACTTC.

This clonotype was recorded a few times. V usage is TRBV28 and J usage is TRBJ1-3; TRBD1 aligns across 8 bases. Trimming cost V 4 bases and J 3 bases; bases outside gene matches: 8. The CDR3 consists of 16 residues. Germline CDR1 reads MDHEN; CDR2 reads SYDVKM. CDR3 sequence (DNA): TGTGCCAGCAGTTCAGGGGGCGCGCTAGGTGGAAACACCATATATTTT. Its protein is CASSSGGALGGNTIYF.

This clonotype was counted between two and nine times. CDR3 sequence: CASSLNFVEAFF. The DNA of the CDR3 is TGTGCCAGCAGCTTAAATTTTGTGGAAGCTTTCTTT. The chain joins TRBV7-9 to TRBJ1-1, with unresolved D. The germline V gene has CDR1 SEHNR and CDR2 FQNEAQ (reference sequence). The CDR3 is 12 residues long. Deletions cut 2 bases from V and 8 bases from J, with 9 bases between.